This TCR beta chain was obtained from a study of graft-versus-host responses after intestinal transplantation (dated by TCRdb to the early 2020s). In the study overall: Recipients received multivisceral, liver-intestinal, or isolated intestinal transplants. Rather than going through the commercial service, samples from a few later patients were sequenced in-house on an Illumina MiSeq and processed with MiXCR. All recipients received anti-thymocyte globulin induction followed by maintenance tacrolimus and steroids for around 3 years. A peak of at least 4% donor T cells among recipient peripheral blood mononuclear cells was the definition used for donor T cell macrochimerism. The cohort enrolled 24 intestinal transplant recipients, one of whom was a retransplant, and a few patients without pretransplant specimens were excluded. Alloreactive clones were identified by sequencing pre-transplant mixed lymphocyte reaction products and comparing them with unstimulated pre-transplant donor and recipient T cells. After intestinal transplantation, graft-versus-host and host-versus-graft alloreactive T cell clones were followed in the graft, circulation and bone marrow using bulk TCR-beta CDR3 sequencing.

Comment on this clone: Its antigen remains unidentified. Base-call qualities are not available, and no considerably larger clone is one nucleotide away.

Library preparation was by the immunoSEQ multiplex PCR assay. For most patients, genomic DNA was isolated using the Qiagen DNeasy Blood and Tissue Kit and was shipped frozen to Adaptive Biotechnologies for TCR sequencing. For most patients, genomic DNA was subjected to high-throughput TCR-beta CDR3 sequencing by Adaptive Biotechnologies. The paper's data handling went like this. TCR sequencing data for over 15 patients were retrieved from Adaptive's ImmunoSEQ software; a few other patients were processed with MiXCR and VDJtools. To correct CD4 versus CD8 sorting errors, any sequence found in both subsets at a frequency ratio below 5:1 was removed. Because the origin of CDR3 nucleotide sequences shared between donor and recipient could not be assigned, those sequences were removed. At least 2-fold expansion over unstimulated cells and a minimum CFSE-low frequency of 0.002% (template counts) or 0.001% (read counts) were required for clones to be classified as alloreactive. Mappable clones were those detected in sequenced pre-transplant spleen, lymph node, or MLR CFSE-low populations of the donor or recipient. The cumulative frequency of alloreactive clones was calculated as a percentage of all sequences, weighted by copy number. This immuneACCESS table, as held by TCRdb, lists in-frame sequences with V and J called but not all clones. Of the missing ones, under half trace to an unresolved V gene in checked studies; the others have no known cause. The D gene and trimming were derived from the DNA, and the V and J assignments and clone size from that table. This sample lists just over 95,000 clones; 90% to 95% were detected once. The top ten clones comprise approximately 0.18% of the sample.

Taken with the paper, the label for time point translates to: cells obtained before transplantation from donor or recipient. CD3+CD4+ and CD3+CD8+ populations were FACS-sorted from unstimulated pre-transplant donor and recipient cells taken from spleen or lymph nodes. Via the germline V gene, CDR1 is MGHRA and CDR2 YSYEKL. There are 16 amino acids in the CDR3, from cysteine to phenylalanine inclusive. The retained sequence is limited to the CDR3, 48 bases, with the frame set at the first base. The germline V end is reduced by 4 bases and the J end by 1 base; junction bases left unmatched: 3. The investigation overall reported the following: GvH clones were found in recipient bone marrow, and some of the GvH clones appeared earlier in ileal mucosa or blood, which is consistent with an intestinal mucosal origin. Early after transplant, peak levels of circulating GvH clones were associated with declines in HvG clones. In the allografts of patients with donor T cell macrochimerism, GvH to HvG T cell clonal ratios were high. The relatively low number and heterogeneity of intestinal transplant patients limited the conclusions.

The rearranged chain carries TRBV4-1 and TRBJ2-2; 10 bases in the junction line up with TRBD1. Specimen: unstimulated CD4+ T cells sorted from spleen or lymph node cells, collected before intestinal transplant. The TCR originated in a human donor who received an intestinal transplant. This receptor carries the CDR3 CASSPGQGRNTGELFF. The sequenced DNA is TGCGCCAGCAGCCCGGGACAGGGGAGGAACACCGGGGAGCTGTTTTTT.